Listed below are T cell receptor beta chains from one sample, sequenced in a study of control samples from healthy donors and cancer patients. TCRdb's table, derived via immunoSEQ multiplex PCR, lists solely in-frame clones and lacks some. The sample consists of over 60,000 clones, 70% to 90% of them appearing once. The specimen sequenced was PBMCs. All receptors come from a woman aged 60-70 years with head and neck cancer. The CDR3 runs from the conserved cysteine through the conserved F or W. Each record gives: D gene, clone size, V gene, J gene, CDR3 protein, CDR3 DNA. A D gene is named only where the DNA matches it firmly. A clone size is listed for some rows: how often the clone was seen (once, few, many), or a class if it is expanded.

-,-,TRBV19,TRBJ1-1,CASASSATEAFF,TGTGCCAGCGCGTCTTCCGCCACTGAAGCTTTCTTT
-,-,TRBV6-2/TRBV6-3,TRBJ2-2,CASSYGGGADTGELFF,TGTGCCAGCAGTTACGGGGGGGGCGCGGACACCGGGGAGCTGTTTTTT
-,-,TRBV10-3,TRBJ1-5,CAISESRGAVEPQHF,TGTGCCATCAGTGAGTCTCGTGGGGCGGTAGAGCCCCAGCATTTT
-,-,TRBV28,TRBJ2-6,CASSLLKESVANVLTF,TGTGCCAGCAGTTTACTTAAGGAGTCTGTGGCCAACGTCCTGACTTTC
TRBD1,-,TRBV19,TRBJ1-5,CASSIAQGSHQPQHF,TGTGCCAGTAGTATTGCACAGGGGAGTCATCAGCCCCAGCATTTT
-,-,TRBV12-3/TRBV12-4,TRBJ2-7,CASSLSVGEQYF,TGTGCCAGCAGTTTATCCGTGGGAGAGCAGTACTTC
-,-,TRBV19,TRBJ2-2,CASSQGIDTGELFF,TGTGCCAGTAGCCAGGGGATCGACACCGGGGAGCTGTTTTTT
-,-,TRBV27,TRBJ2-3,CASKTGTDTQYF,TGTGCCAGCAAGACGGGCACAGATACGCAGTATTTT
TRBD1,once,TRBV30,TRBJ1-5,CAWSAGQGAIRPQHF,TGTGCCTGGTCTGCGGGACAGGGGGCGATAAGGCCCCAGCATTTT
-,-,TRBV30,TRBJ1-2,CASSLDYGYTF,TGTGCCTCCTCCCTTGACTATGGCTACACCTTC
TRBD2,-,TRBV5-6,TRBJ2-5,CASSGLSGLPETQYF,TGTGCCAGCAGCGGCCTTAGCGGGCTCCCCGAGACCCAGTACTTC
-,-,TRBV20-1,TRBJ2-7,CSASRRGRYEQYF,TGCAGTGCTAGTAGGCGGGGCAGATACGAGCAGTACTTC
TRBD2,-,TRBV5-1,TRBJ2-2,CASSLRTSGIFLDTGELFF,TGCGCCAGCAGCTTAAGGACTAGCGGGATTTTTCTCGACACCGGGGAGCTGTTTTTT
-,-,TRBV14,TRBJ2-3,CASSRRAGVTDTQYF,TGTGCCAGCAGCCGCCGGGCGGGCGTCACAGATACGCAGTATTTT
TRBD2,-,TRBV10-3,TRBJ2-2,CAISARQGGTGELFF,TGTGCCATCAGTGCACGGCAGGGAGGGACCGGGGAGCTGTTTTTT
TRBD1,-,TRBV7-2,TRBJ2-2,CASSRKGAANTGELFF,TGTGCCAGCAGTCGAAAGGGGGCCGCGAACACCGGGGAGCTGTTTTTT
-,once,TRBV3-1/TRBV3-2,TRBJ2-1,CASSQDYSSSYNEQFF,TGTGCCAGCAGCCAAGATTACTCGAGCTCCTACAATGAGCAGTTCTTC
-,-,TRBV5-8,TRBJ2-7,CASSLRLRVQYF,TGTGCCAGCAGCTTGAGGTTGCGGGTTCAGTACTTC
-,-,TRBV3-1/TRBV3-2,TRBJ1-6,CASGGGYINSPLHF,TGTGCCAGCGGGGGGGGCTATATCAATTCACCCCTCCACTTT
TRBD1,-,TRBV28,TRBJ1-1,CASSVTGGLDTEAFF,TGTGCCAGCAGTGTCACAGGGGGTCTGGACACTGAAGCTTTCTTT
TRBD2,-,TRBV2,TRBJ2-7,CASSVTITSEPGSGEQYF,TGTGCCAGCAGTGTAACTATCACTAGCGAGCCAGGCTCGGGGGAGCAGTACTTC
-,-,TRBV29-1,TRBJ2-3,CSVHPLISDTQYF,TGCAGCGTTCATCCACTGATCTCAGATACGCAGTATTTT
TRBD1,-,TRBV14,TRBJ1-5,CASSRQGGNQPQHF,TGTGCCAGCAGCCGACAGGGGGGCAATCAGCCCCAGCATTTT
-,-,TRBV7-2,TRBJ2-3,CASSLDEGATSTDTRYF,TGTGCCAGCAGCTTAGACGAGGGAGCGACAAGCACAGATACGCGGTATTTT
TRBD2,few,TRBV7-2,TRBJ2-1,CASSGRVGTSRYNEQFF,TGTGCCAGCAGCGGAAGAGTGGGGACTAGCCGCTACAATGAGCAGTTCTTC
TRBD2,-,TRBV13,TRBJ2-7,CASSFLTSLAGDGEQYF,TGTGCCAGCAGTTTCCTGACTAGCCTAGCGGGAGACGGCGAGCAGTACTTC
TRBD2,once,TRBV7-2,TRBJ2-7,CASSLYGTSGGYEQYF,TGTGCCAGCAGCTTATATGGGACTAGCGGGGGTTACGAGCAGTACTTC
-,-,TRBV15,TRBJ2-7,CATSRDRARTFYEQYF,TGTGCCACCAGCAGAGATCGGGCCAGAACTTTCTACGAGCAGTACTTC
TRBD2,-,TRBV13,TRBJ2-3,CASSLSGLAGETDTQYF,TGTGCCAGCAGCTTATCAGGACTAGCGGGAGAGACAGATACGCAGTATTTT
-,-,TRBV30,TRBJ2-5,CAWMNPGNQETQYF,TGTGCCTGGATGAACCCGGGGAATCAAGAGACCCAGTACTTC
TRBD2,once,TRBV30,TRBJ2-3,CAWSKRGTDTQYF,TGTGCCTGGAGTAAGCGGGGTACAGATACGCAGTATTTT
TRBD1,-,TRBV9,TRBJ1-4,CASSAHRTGGNEKLFF,TGTGCCAGCAGCGCCCATAGGACAGGGGGGAATGAAAAACTGTTTTTT
-,-,TRBV5-1,TRBJ2-6,CASSLEQGANVLTF,TGCGCCAGCAGCTTGGAACAGGGAGCCAACGTCCTGACTTTC
TRBD1,-,TRBV28,TRBJ2-2,CASIGGQAHTGELFF,TGTGCCAGCATCGGAGGACAGGCCCACACCGGGGAGCTGTTTTTT
-,-,TRBV30,TRBJ1-5,CAWKEGQFGNQPQHF,TGTGCCTGGAAGGAGGGGCAATTTGGCAATCAGCCCCAGCATTTT